These T cell receptor beta chains were read from a single sample in a study of long-term antiretroviral therapy in people with HIV. Sequencing was performed with immunoSEQ multiplex PCR; in TCRdb, only in-frame clones are kept and a portion is missing. The table shows about 33,000 clones, with approximately 80% occurring only once. Sequences were derived from unsorted PBMCs, sampled 3.1 years after starting antiretroviral therapy. Receptors originate from a woman aged 45 to 65 with HIV. Both conserved end residues are trimmed from each CDR3. The order of the fields is J gene, V gene, CDR3 protein.

>TRBJ1-6|TRBV27
ASSFMGQGSSPLH
>TRBJ1-6|TRBV27
ASSVTDRVPLH
>TRBJ2-6|TRBV5-1
ASSLPGANVLT
>TRBJ2-3|TRBV20-1
SAESTDTQY
>TRBJ1-2|TRBV27
ASSLARDGHYGYT
>TRBJ2-5|TRBV4-1
ASSQGLAGGPDKTQY
>TRBJ1-2|TRBV11-1
ASSLTGDYGYT
>TRBJ2-1|TRBV6-6
ASSLGLAVYNEQF
>TRBJ1-6|TRBV6-5
ASSPLRPYNSPLH
>TRBJ1-2|TRBV7-2
ASSSTGGPYGYT
>TRBJ1-4|TRBV30
ASRGLGEKLF
>TRBJ1-2|TRBV29-1
SVEDLGQGHYGYT
>TRBJ2-7|TRBV7-9
ASSSLAVPSY
>TRBJ1-2|TRBV7-3
ASSLGVNYGYT
>TRBJ2-1|TRBV29-1
SVDLGLAGAYNEQF
>TRBJ2-1|TRBV27
ASSSFGGANEQF
>TRBJ1-6|TRBV9
ASSEGQGYSPLH
>TRBJ1-6|TRBV18
ASSPPGTAYNSPLH
>TRBJ2-4|TRBV7-3
ASSSSTGEGNIQY
>TRBJ1-1|TRBV7-3
ASSSQRETEAF
>TRBJ2-3|TRBV6-5
ASSLGLAGDTQY
>TRBJ1-3|TRBV5-1
ASSLLGSGNTIY
>TRBJ1-1|TRBV11-2
ASSFGGRNTEAF
>TRBJ2-6|TRBV12-5
ASGFWGSGANVLT
>TRBJ2-5|TRBV10-1
ASRVIPRDSEQETQY
>TRBJ1-4|TRBV2
ASSGYNEKLF
>TRBJ1-1|TRBV6-5
ASSYGGVSTEAF
>TRBJ2-1|TRBV23-1
ASSLIRPDRGLYNEQF
>TRBJ1-6|TRBV30
AWIGAGMSPLH
>TRBJ2-1|TRBV7-6
ASSLIGRGGAGNEQF
>TRBJ2-3|TRBV30
AWDPTSGGGTDTQY
>TRBJ1-2|TRBV5-6
ASSLEGTYGYT
>TRBJ1-4|TRBV5-1
ASSLGSSTNEKLF
>TRBJ2-5|TRBV9
ASSVEGRVETQY
>TRBJ2-1|TRBV2
ASSDRSGLVDDSYNEQF
>TRBJ1-2|TRBV15
ATSRAPLYGYT